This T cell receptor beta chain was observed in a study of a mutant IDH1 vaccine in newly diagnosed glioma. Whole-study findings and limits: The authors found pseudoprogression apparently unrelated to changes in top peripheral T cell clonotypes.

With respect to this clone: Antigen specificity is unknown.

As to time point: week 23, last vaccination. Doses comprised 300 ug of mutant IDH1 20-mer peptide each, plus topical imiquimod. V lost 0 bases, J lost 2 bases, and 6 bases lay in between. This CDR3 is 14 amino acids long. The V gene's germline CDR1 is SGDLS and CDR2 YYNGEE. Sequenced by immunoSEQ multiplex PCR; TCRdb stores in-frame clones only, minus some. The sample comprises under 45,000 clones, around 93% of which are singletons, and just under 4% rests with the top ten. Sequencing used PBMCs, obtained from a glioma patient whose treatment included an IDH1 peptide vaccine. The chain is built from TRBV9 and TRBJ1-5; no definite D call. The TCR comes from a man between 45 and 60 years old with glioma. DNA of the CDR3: TGTGCCAGCAGCGTAGGCAGTGGCAATCAGCCCCAGCATTTT. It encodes CASSVGSGNQPQHF.